These 19 T cell receptor beta chains came from one sample sequenced in a study of shared clonotypes between healthy human individuals. The naive CD8 subset, CD45RO-negative cells positively selected for CCR7, excluded terminally differentiated effector memory CD45RA+ cells. Clones were read by immunoSEQ multiplex PCR, and TCRdb kept only the in-frame ones, dropping some. This sample yields around 2,000,000 clones, of which approximately 94% are seen a single time; 1.7% belongs to the top ten. Sequenced: naive CD8+ T cells from PBMCs. The receptors shown here come from a man younger than 35 in good health. Some clones in this sample may be carry-over from other donors' samples.

The CDR3 sequence: CASSDGRNTEAFF. In DNA form, the CDR3 reads TGCGCCAGCAGTGACGGCAGGAACACTGAAGCTTTCTTT. The chain uses TRBV10-1 and TRBJ1-1; no reliable D call. The CDR3 is 13 residues long. Looked up from germline, CDR1 is WNHNN and CDR2 is SYGVQD (reference sequence). V was pared by 3 bases and J by 1 base, with 6 bases between.

This sequence joins TRBV2 and TRBJ2-5, with TRBD1 matching 8 bases. The CDR3 contains 14 residues. V lost 6 bases to trimming and J lost 4 bases; unmatched junction nucleotides: 7. Germline V gene data show CDR1 as SNHLY and CDR2 as FYNNEI. This CDR3 reads CASSGTGGRETQYF. The DNA for the CDR3 is TGTGCCAGCAGCGGAACAGGGGGGCGAGAGACCCAGTACTTC. The full variable domain, with the rest looked up from reference TRBV2 and TRBJ2-5, is EPEVTQTPSHQVTQMGQEVILRCVPISNHLYFYWYRQILGQKVEFLVSFYNNEISEKSEIFDDQFSVERPDGSNFTLKIRSTKLEDSAMYFCASSGTGGRETQYFGPGTRLLVL.

V gene TRBV2 combines with J gene TRBJ1-5, with unresolved D. Trimming removed 10 bases at V and 0 bases at J, with 16 bases between. Germline V gene data show CDR1 as SNHLY and CDR2 as FYNNEI. The CDR3 has 15 amino acids. For the CDR3, the DNA is TGTGCCACCGCCTCAGCCACCTCTAGCAATCAGCCCCAGCATTTT. The encoded protein is CATASATSSNQPQHF. Together with reference TRBV2 and TRBJ1-5, the CDR3 gives the full variable domain: EPEVTQTPSHQVTQMGQEVILRCVPISNHLYFYWYRQILGQKVEFLVSFYNNEISEKSEIFDDQFSVERPDGSNFTLKIRSTKLEDSAMYFCATASATSSNQPQHFGDGTRLSIL.

The genes are TRBV4-3 and TRBJ2-7, with a weak D call TRBD2 (6 bases). Germline V CDR1 and CDR2: LGHNA, YSLEER. V shed 2 bases and J shed 3 bases, with 17 bases lying between them. This CDR3 has 16 residues. The DNA of the CDR3 is TGCGCCAGCAGCCAAATCACGGAGGGGAAGGACTACGAGCAGTACTTC. Translation: CASSQITEGKDYEQYF.

This clone was counted a single time. V gene TRBV29-1 combines with J gene TRBJ2-7; 10 bases match TRBD1. Germline CDR1 and CDR2: SQVTM and ANQGSEA. The CDR3 is 15 residues long. V shed 3 bases and J 0 bases; nucleotides not matched to a gene: 5. In DNA, the CDR3 is TGCAGCGTTGAGGGGACAGGGGCTTTCTCCTACGAGCAGTACTTC. This gives the protein CSVEGTGAFSYEQYF.

The chain links TRBV7-6 to TRBJ1-1; TRBD1 matches 7 bases. The CDR3 runs to 18 residues. Germline loops: CDR1 SGHVS, CDR2 FNYEAQ. V gave up 3 bases and J gave up 1 base; unmatched junction bases: 14. For the CDR3, the DNA is TGTGCCAGCAGCTTGTACCATGTTGACAGGGTAAAGAACACTGAAGCTTTCTTT. This translates into CASSLYHVDRVKNTEAFF.

V usage is TRBV9 and J usage is TRBJ2-1; weak D call: TRBD2 (5 bases). Trimming stripped 0 bases from V and 8 bases from J, with 15 bases between. The CDR3 has 15 residues. Germline V gives CDR1 SGDLS, CDR2 YYNGEE. CDR3 loop: CASSVAGGSFYEQFF. Here the CDR3 DNA reads TGTGCCAGCAGCGTAGCCGGAGGTAGTTTTTATGAGCAGTTCTTC.

The V and J genes are TRBV5-1 and TRBJ2-1; 10 bases are a match to TRBD2. Germline loops: CDR1 SGHRS, CDR2 YFSETQ. CDR3 size: 19 residues. Unmatched junction bases numbered 11, after V lost 2 bases and J lost 0 bases. The CDR3 DNA sequence: TGCGCCAGCAGCTTTAGACTAGCGGGCGTAAACAGCTCCTACAATGAGCAGTTCTTC. Its protein product is CASSFRLAGVNSSYNEQFF.

CDR3: CATSSGWLVNYGYTF. CDR3 bases: TGTGCCACCAGCAGTGGCTGGTTAGTGAACTATGGCTACACCTTC. The V and J genes are TRBV15 and TRBJ1-2; no clear D gene. Trimming pared 3 bases from V and 2 bases from J, leaving 13 bases between. CDR1 LNHNV and CDR2 YYDKDF come from the germline V gene (reference sequence). The CDR3 covers 15 residues.

Note on this clone: The sample holds other DNA sequences that translate to the same CDR3. V is TRBV7-9 and J is TRBJ2-1; D gene uncertain. The CDR3 length is 13 residues. Trimming removed 0 bases from V and 8 bases from J, with 8 bases in between. The germline V gene has CDR1 SEHNR and CDR2 FQNEAQ (reference sequence). The CDR3 bases are TGTGCCAGCAGCTTAGCGTTACGGGATGAGCAGTTCTTC. As protein: CASSLALRDEQFF. Complete variable domain (other parts from reference TRBV7-9 and TRBJ2-1): DTGVSQNPRHKITKRGQNVTFRCDPISEHNRLYWYRQTLGQGPEFLTYFQNEAQLEKSRLLSDRFSAERPKGSFSTLEIQRTEQGDSAMYLCASSLALRDEQFFGPGTRLTVL.

The chain recombines TRBV4-2 with TRBJ2-2; D possibly corresponds to TRBD1 (5 bases). Deletions cut 1 base from V and 4 bases from J, with 7 bases between. The CDR3 has 14 amino acids. Germline-derived CDR1 and CDR2 are LGHNA and YNFKEQ. In nucleotides, the CDR3 is TGTGCCAGCAGCCAAGGGGGCATCACCGGGGAGCTGTTTTTT. It is translated as CASSQGGITGELFF.

This rearrangement joins TRBV9 to TRBJ2-2; 8 bases are a match to TRBD2. CDR1 is SGDLS, CDR2 YYNGEE, per germline. J was trimmed by 7 bases and V by 0 bases; bases with no gene match: 8. This CDR3 has 16 amino acids. The CDR3 here is CASSVENGRANGELFF. The CDR3 DNA sequence: TGTGCCAGCAGCGTAGAGAACGGGAGGGCGAACGGGGAGCTGTTTTTT.

This clone came up once. Other nucleotide sequences in the sample specify the same CDR3. The chain uses TRBV7-9 and TRBJ2-7; 7 bases are shared with TRBD1. J was trimmed by 3 bases and V by 4 bases; bases with no gene match: 3. The germline CDR1 and CDR2 sequences are SEHNR and FQNEAQ (reference sequence). The CDR3 length is 13 residues. The CDR3 bases are TGTGCCAGCAGCTCACGGGACAGCTACGAGCAGTACTTC. Translated, it gives CASSSRDSYEQYF.

The rearrangement links TRBV9 to TRBJ2-1; possibly TRBD2 for D (5 bases). Between the trimmed V and J ends, which lost 2 bases and 0 bases, there was a span of 9 bases. Germline CDR1 and CDR2: SGDLS and YYNGEE. This CDR3 is 15 amino acids long. The CDR3: CASSVDWSSYNEQFF. CDR3 bases: TGTGCCAGCAGCGTGGACTGGTCCTCCTACAATGAGCAGTTCTTC.

The chain joins TRBV7-8 to TRBJ2-3; 12 nucleotides align to TRBD2. The CDR3 is 17 amino acids. V lost 5 bases, J lost 5 bases, and 11 bases stayed unmatched. Per the germline V gene, CDR1 is SGHVS and CDR2 is FQNEAQ. This CDR3 is CASSARLAGATGDTQYF. CDR3 coding DNA: TGTGCCAGCAGCGCTAGACTAGCGGGAGCCACAGGAGATACGCAGTATTTT. The entire variable domain, with the rest obtained from reference TRBV7-8 and TRBJ2-3, is as follows: GAGVSQSPRYKVAKRGQDVALRCDPISGHVSLFWYQQALGQGPEFLTYFQNEAQLDKSGLPSDRFFAERPEGSVSTLKIQRTQQEDSAVYLCASSARLAGATGDTQYFGPGTRLTVL.

This rearrangement joins TRBV2 to TRBJ2-6; D not certain. Deletions cut 5 bases from V and 4 bases from J, with 12 bases between. CDR1 and CDR2 (germline): SNHLY, FYNNEI. The CDR3 loop spans 15 amino acids. As DNA, the CDR3 is TGTGCCAGCAGTAGAACCTTAACGGGGGCCAACGTCCTGACTTTC. It codes for CASSRTLTGANVLTF.

For this clone: This same CDR3 is encoded by further DNA sequences in the sample. V usage is TRBV15 and J usage is TRBJ2-5, with 10 bases matching TRBD1. CDR1 LNHNV and CDR2 YYDKDF come from the germline V gene (reference sequence). With 3 bases clipped from V and 1 base from J, the junction kept 2 bases outside the gene matches. The CDR3 length is 15 residues. DNA of the CDR3: TGTGCCACCAGCAGGGACAGGGGGACCCAAGAGACCCAGTACTTC. This gives the protein CATSRDRGTQETQYF.

This chain links TRBV15 with TRBJ2-5; TRBD2 is a possible D gene (5 bases). V lost 10 bases, J lost 6 bases, and 18 bases lay in between. The CDR3 has 13 residues. Germline CDR1 and CDR2: LNHNV and YYDKDF (reference sequence). As DNA, the CDR3 is TGTGCCATTTACGCAGAGAGGGCGAAGACCCAGTACTTC. Translating it yields CAIYAERAKTQYF.

V usage is TRBV4-2 and J usage is TRBJ1-2, with 7 bases fitting TRBD1. The V gene's germline CDR1 is LGHNA and CDR2 YNFKEQ. Losses at the gene ends were 4 bases for V and 4 bases for J; bases not matched to a gene: 15. CDR3 length: 17 residues. The CDR3 DNA reads as TGTGCCAGCAGCCCGCGATCCGGGACAGCGGATCTCTATGGCTACACCTTC. It yields the protein CASSPRSGTADLYGYTF.